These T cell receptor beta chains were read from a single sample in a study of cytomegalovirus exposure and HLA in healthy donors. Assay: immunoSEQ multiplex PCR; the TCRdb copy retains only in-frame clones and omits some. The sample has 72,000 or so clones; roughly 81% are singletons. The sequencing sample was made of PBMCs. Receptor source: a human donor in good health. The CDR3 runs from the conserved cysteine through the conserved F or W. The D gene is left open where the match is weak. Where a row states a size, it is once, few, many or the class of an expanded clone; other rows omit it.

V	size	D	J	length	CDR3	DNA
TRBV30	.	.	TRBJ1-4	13	CAWSTGTNEKLFF	TGTGCCTGGAGTACTGGGACAAATGAAAAACTGTTTTTT
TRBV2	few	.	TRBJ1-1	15	CASSEVEGGNTEAFF	TGTGCCAGCAGTGAAGTGGAAGGAGGGAACACTGAAGCTTTCTTT
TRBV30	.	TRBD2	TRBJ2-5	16	CAGVSWRELIQETQYF	TGTGCCGGGGTTTCTTGGCGGGAGTTAATCCAAGAGACCCAGTACTTC
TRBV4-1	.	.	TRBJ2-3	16	CASSQDQRVSTDTQYF	TGCGCCAGCAGCCAAGATCAGCGGGTTAGCACAGATACGCAGTATTTT
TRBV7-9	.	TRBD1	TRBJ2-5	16	CASSLEGQGPGETQYF	TGTGCCAGCAGCCTAGAGGGACAGGGACCCGGGGAGACCCAGTACTTC
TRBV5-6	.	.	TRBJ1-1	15	CASSRLSGANTEAFF	TGTGCCAGCAGTCGGTTATCAGGGGCGAACACTGAAGCTTTCTTT
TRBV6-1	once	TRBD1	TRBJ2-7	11	CATGQGPEQYF	TGTGCCACCGGACAGGGTCCCGAGCAGTACTTC
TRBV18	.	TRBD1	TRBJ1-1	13	CANSPDRVAEAFF	TGTGCCAACTCACCGGACAGGGTTGCTGAAGCTTTCTTT
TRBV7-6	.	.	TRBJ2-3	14	CASSRSRDIYTQYF	TGTGCCAGCAGCCGGTCCCGGGACATTTATACGCAGTATTTT
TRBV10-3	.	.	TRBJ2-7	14	CAITLEDRSYEQYF	TGTGCCATCACCCTGGAGGATCGCTCCTACGAGCAGTACTTC
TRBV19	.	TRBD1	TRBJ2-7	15	CASSMSWTGTYEQYF	TGTGCCAGTAGTATGTCATGGACAGGGACGTACGAGCAGTACTTC
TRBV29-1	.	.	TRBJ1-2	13	CSANTGSNYGYTF	TGCAGCGCCAATACCGGTTCTAACTATGGCTACACCTTC
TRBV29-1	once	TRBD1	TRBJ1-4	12	CSAGQGREKLFF	TGCAGCGCGGGACAGGGTAGAGAAAAACTGTTTTTT
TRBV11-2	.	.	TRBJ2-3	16	CASSLSSGVSTDTQYF	TGTGCCAGCAGCTTATCTTCGGGGGTATCGACAGATACGCAGTATTTT
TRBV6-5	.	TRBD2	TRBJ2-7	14	CASTSLAGVREQYF	TGTGCCAGCACGTCACTAGCGGGAGTACGCGAGCAGTACTTC
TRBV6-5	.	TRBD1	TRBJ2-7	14	CASSHRDSSYEQYF	TGTGCCAGCAGCCACAGGGACAGCTCCTACGAGCAGTACTTC
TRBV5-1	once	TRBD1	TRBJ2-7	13	CASKKGTGVEQYF	TGCGCCAGCAAAAAGGGGACAGGGGTCGAGCAGTACTTC
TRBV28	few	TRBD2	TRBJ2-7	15	CASSLFSGGRYEQYF	TGTGCCAGCAGTTTATTTAGTGGCGGGAGGTACGAGCAGTACTTC
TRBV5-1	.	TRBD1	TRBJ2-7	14	CASSLRDRVYEQYF	TGCGCCAGCAGCCTCCGGGACAGGGTCTACGAGCAGTACTTC
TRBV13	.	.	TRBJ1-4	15	CASSSAGGGGEKLFF	TGTGCCAGCAGCTCCGCCGGGGGAGGTGGGGAAAAACTGTTTTTT
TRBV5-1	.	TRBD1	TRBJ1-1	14	CASSLTGADTEAFF	TGCGCCAGCAGCTTGACAGGGGCGGACACTGAAGCTTTCTTT
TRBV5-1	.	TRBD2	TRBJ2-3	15	CASSLGLAVTDTQYF	TGCGCCAGCAGCCTGGGACTAGCGGTCACAGATACGCAGTATTTT
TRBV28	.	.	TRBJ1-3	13	CASSRLSGNTIYF	TGTGCCAGTTCCAGGTTATCTGGAAACACCATATATTTT
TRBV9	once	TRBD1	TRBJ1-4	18	CASSPRSGTGSTNEKLFF	TGTGCCAGCAGCCCCCGAAGCGGGACAGGGTCAACTAATGAAAAACTGTTTTTT
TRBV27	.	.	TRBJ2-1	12	CASSELEDEQFF	TGTGCCAGCAGTGAACTAGAGGATGAGCAGTTCTTC
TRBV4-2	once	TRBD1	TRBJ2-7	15	CASSQAGTGADEQYF	TGTGCCAGCAGCCAGGCCGGGACAGGGGCGGACGAGCAGTACTTC
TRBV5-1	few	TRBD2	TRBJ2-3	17	CASSLELAIRGADTQYF	TGCGCCAGCAGCTTAGAACTAGCGATCCGGGGGGCAGATACGCAGTATTTT
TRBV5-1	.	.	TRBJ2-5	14	CASSSQPSKETQYF	TGCGCCAGCAGCTCTCAGCCTAGTAAAGAGACCCAGTACTTC
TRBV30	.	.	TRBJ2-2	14	CAWSVEGATGELFF	TGTGCCTGGAGTGTCGAAGGGGCCACCGGGGAGCTGTTTTTT
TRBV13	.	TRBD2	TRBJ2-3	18	CASSFSGTSGRGRDTQYF	TGTGCCAGCAGCTTCTCCGGGACTAGCGGGAGGGGTAGAGATACGCAGTATTTT
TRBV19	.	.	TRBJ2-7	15	CASSSSGAASYEQYF	TGTGCCAGTAGTTCTTCAGGGGCCGCCTCCTACGAGCAGTACTTC
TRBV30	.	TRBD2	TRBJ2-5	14	CAWSKGLADETQYF	TGTGCCTGGAGTAAGGGACTAGCGGACGAAACCCAGTACTTC
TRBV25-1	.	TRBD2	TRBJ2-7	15	CASSESERESYEQYF	TGTGCCAGCAGTGAAAGTGAGCGGGAGTCCTACGAGCAGTACTTC
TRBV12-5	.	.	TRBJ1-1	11	CASGMNTEAFF	TGTGCTAGTGGCATGAACACTGAAGCTTTCTTT
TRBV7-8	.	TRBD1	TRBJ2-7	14	CASSYDRVSYEQYF	TGTGCCAGCAGCTACGACAGGGTATCCTACGAGCAGTACTTC
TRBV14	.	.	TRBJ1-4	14	CASSQDQGQEKLFF	TGTGCCAGCAGCCAAGATCAGGGTCAGGAAAAACTGTTTTTT
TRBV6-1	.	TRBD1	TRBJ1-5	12	CASQGAGKPQHF	TGTGCCAGTCAGGGGGCGGGGAAGCCCCAGCATTTT
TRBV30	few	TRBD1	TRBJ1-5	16	CAWSPLDRARNQPQHF	TGTGCCTGGAGCCCCCTTGACAGGGCCAGAAATCAGCCCCAGCATTTT
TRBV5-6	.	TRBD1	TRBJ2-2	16	CASSEDRGHLSGELFF	TGTGCCAGCAGCGAAGACAGGGGTCATTTGTCCGGGGAGCTGTTTTTT
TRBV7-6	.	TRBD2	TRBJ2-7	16	CASSLVLAGGTREQYF	TGTGCCAGCAGCTTAGTTCTAGCGGGAGGGACGAGAGAGCAGTACTTC
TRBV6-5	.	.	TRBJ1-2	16	CASSYSNLAGEGGYTF	TGTGCCAGCAGTTACTCGAACTTGGCAGGGGAGGGTGGCTACACCTTC